This T cell receptor beta chain was captured by sequencing in a study of T cell repertoires in cytomegalovirus infection. Study-wide context: Based on public TCR beta signatures, there were indications of CMV infection and of a matching HLA type.

This clonotype was recorded many times. Its antigen is unknown. Overall study findings and caveats: Ex vivo responses were dominated by HLA-C-restricted CMV-specific TCR beta clonotypes. Pooled public TCR beta family frequency picked out CMV carriers with the relevant HLA.

TCRdb redid the calling of the reads with MiXCR, one entry per CDR3 protein. The table lists some 100,000 distinct CDR3 sequences, about 22% of them singletons. Sequencing input: CD8+ T cells from PBMCs. The TCR was taken from a human donor in good health (CMV status not recorded). Some clones in this sample may be carry-over from other donors' samples.

In nucleotides, the CDR3 is TGTGCCAGCAGCCCCCAGCGGGGGCCTAGTTACAATGAGCAGTTCTTC. Its protein product is CASSPQRGPSYNEQFF. The V call is TRBV7-6, the J call TRBJ2-1; 8 bases agree with TRBD2. J was trimmed by 4 bases and V by 5 bases; bases with no gene match: 10. The CDR3 extends over 16 amino acids. From germline, CDR1 is SGHVS and CDR2 FNYEAQ.